The text below deals with one T cell receptor (beta chain). These data belong to a study of blood T cell repertoires in COVID-19. At the level of the study: Acute and convalescent COVID-19 specimens originated in the United States, Italy and Spain. Sources were T cells, B-cell-depleted T cells, or PBMCs; the material itself was cDNA or gDNA.

Original handling: By means of reference gene primer amplification, nucleated cell counts were estimated. Measured with immunoSEQ multiplex PCR; TCRdb has only the in-frame clones, and not every one. V, J and clone size are taken as reported in that table, and D and trimming were inferred from the DNA itself. Of some 170,000 clones listed, 75% to 85% are singletons. V shed 4 bases and J 7 bases; nucleotides not matched to a gene: 13. The CDR3 has 16 amino acids. Looked up from germline, CDR1 is SGHAT and CDR2 is FQNNGV. The sample taken for sequencing was peripheral blood. V and J are TRBV11-2 and TRBJ1-1; 9 bases map to TRBD1. This TCR came from a human donor in a cohort sampled during active COVID-19. Written as DNA, the CDR3 is TGTGCCAGCAGCTCCACAGGGGGCGGATATCTCTTTGAAGCTTTCTTT. Encoded protein: CASSSTGGGYLFEAFF. The whole variable domain, remainder taken from reference TRBV11-2 and TRBJ1-1, is EAGVAQSPRYKIIEKRQSVAFWCNPISGHATLYWYQQILGQGPKLLIQFQNNGVVDDSQLPKDRFSAERLKGVDSTLKIQPAKLEDSAVYLCASSSTGGGYLFEAFFGQGTRLTVV.